Reported below is one TCR beta chain. Its antigen is not identified. This record belongs to a study of shared clonotypes between healthy human individuals. The study, taken as a whole, reports: Naive subsets usually exceeded memory subsets in estimated richness.

Data came from immunoSEQ multiplex PCR; TCRdb stores just in-frame clones and leaves some out. In the table there are about 2.4 million clones, 93% of which are singletons. CDR1 and CDR2 (germline): MGHRA, YSYEKL. The CDR3 consists of 15 residues. The junction had 4 bases not matched to a gene; V was cut back by 1 base and J by 2 bases. The sequence came from a man aged 18 to 30 in good health. Some clones in this sample may be carry-over from other donors' samples. The sample consisted of naive CD4+ T cells from PBMCs. This sample's subset: CD45RA+ positively selected. The chain joins TRBV4-1 to TRBJ2-7; the match to TRBD2 covers 8 bases. This CDR3 reads CASSQVLRGAYEQYF. Written as DNA, the CDR3 is TGCGCCAGCAGCCAAGTGTTGCGGGGGGCCTACGAGCAGTACTTC.